These 30 T cell receptor beta chains came from one sample sequenced in a study of blood T cell repertoires in COVID-19. Sequencing used immunoSEQ multiplex PCR; TCRdb keeps in-frame clones, though not all of them. The sample holds about 280,000 clones, approximately 83% seen once. Sequencing was done on a sample of peripheral blood. These receptors originate from a human donor in a cohort sampled during active COVID-19.

V gene TRBV19 combines with J gene TRBJ2-2; the D gene is possibly TRBD1 (7 bases). V dropped 4 bases and J dropped 7 bases, with 25 bases sitting between them. There are 18 residues in the CDR3. Germline CDR1 and CDR2: LNHDA and SQIVND (reference sequence). This chain's CDR3 is CASSKGGNLGLLVGELFF. CDR3 nucleotide sequence: TGTGCCAGTAGTAAAGGGGGCAACCTGGGACTCCTAGTCGGGGAGCTGTTTTTT.

The rearrangement links TRBV12-3 or TRBV12-4 to TRBJ2-1; tentatively, D is TRBD2 (5 bases). The CDR3 loop spans 13 amino acids. Trimming stripped 7 bases from V and 9 bases from J, with 16 bases between. CDR3 residues: CASTPRRGFEQFF. Written as DNA, the CDR3 is TGTGCCAGCACCCCACGCCGCGGGTTTGAGCAGTTCTTC.

This clone was picked up many times. V and J are TRBV27 and TRBJ2-7; 8 bases line up with TRBD1. Trimming cost V 9 bases and J 0 bases; bases outside gene matches: 7. Looked up from germline, CDR1 is MNHEY and CDR2 is SMNVEV (reference sequence). The CDR3 is made up of 14 amino acids. CDR3 DNA: TGTGCCAGTGGGGGACAGGAAAGCTCCTACGAGCAGTACTTC. Encoded protein: CASGGQESSYEQYF.

The J gene is TRBJ1-5, the V gene TRBV7-2; a weak D match, TRBD1 (6 bases). The CDR3 is made up of 17 amino acids. The V end was cut by 4 bases, the J end by 0 bases, with 16 bases between. The V gene's germline CDR1 is SGHTA and CDR2 FQGNSA. The CDR3 region is CASSSRTAPYSNQPQHF. CDR3 DNA: TGTGCCAGCAGCTCAAGGACAGCCCCTTATAGCAATCAGCCCCAGCATTTT.

The chain couples TRBV11-2 to TRBJ2-3; TRBD2 agrees at 10 bases. The CDR3 runs 15 residues. Germline lookup yields CDR1 SGHAT and CDR2 FQNNGV. The V segment lost 3 bases and the J segment 5 bases; nucleotides outside the gene matches: 5. The CDR3 is CASSFSGRIRDTQYF. CDR3 DNA sequence: TGTGCCAGCAGCTTTAGCGGGAGGATCCGAGATACGCAGTATTTT.

This clone was counted a single time. V is TRBV6-5 and J is TRBJ1-2, with D unresolved. This CDR3 contains 15 residues. Germline V CDR1 and CDR2: MNHEY, SVGAGI. Trimming took 0 bases from V and 3 from J, leaving 11 bases between them. CDR3 nucleotides: TGTGCCAGCAGTTACTCTCTTGGAGTGGACTATGGCTACACCTTC. Amino acid sequence: CASSYSLGVDYGYTF.

The chain carries TRBV9 and TRBJ1-2; TRBD1 might be the D (5 bases). The V gene's germline CDR1 is SGDLS and CDR2 YYNGEE. The V end was cut by 4 bases, the J end by 1 base, with 20 bases between. This CDR3 contains 17 residues. CDR3 in amino acids: CASSTSRGGVFNYGYTF. The CDR3 DNA sequence: TGTGCCAGCAGCACCTCCCGAGGAGGGGTCTTTAACTATGGCTACACCTTC.

The gene calls are TRBV6-5 and TRBJ1-2, with TRBD1 matching over 9 bases. Per the germline V gene, CDR1 is MNHEY and CDR2 is SVGAGI. The V gene end was trimmed by 6 bases and the J gene end by 6 bases; junction bases not matched to a gene: 5. This CDR3 is 13 amino acids long. CDR3 bases: TGTGCCAGCAGCCGGGACAGGGTCGATGGCTACACCTTC. Amino acid sequence: CASSRDRVDGYTF.

The chain joins TRBV4-1 to TRBJ1-1, with D hard to call. The CDR3 runs to 15 residues. Germline V lookup: CDR1 MGHRA, CDR2 YSYEKL. Trimming took off 3 bases at V and 5 bases at J, with 16 bases between the two ends. Here the CDR3 DNA reads TGCGCCAGCAGCCAGGTTGGCATGTCCGATACTGAAGCTTTCTTT. It codes for CASSQVGMSDTEAFF.

The chain combines TRBV23-1 with TRBJ2-2; 7 nucleotides line up with TRBD1. TRBV23-1 is given ORF status, its function remaining uncertain. The CDR3 has 19 residues. The V segment lost 7 bases and the J segment 2 bases; nucleotides outside the gene matches: 19. CDR3 amino acids: CASTLQGTTRGPNTGELFF. The CDR3 DNA follows: TGCGCCAGCACCCTACAGGGGACAACTCGGGGCCCTAACACCGGGGAGCTGTTTTTT.

This chain's CDR3 is CSASDGSAATEAFF. The CDR3 region has the DNA TGCAGTGCTAGTGACGGGAGCGCGGCCACTGAAGCTTTCTTT. The V and J genes are TRBV20-1 and TRBJ1-1; D is unresolved. Trimming took 3 bases from V and 4 from J, leaving 15 bases between them. Germline assignment: CDR1 DFQATT and CDR2 SNEGSKA (reference sequence). The CDR3 sequence is 14 residues long.

The chain links TRBV27 to TRBJ1-1; no definite D call. CDR1 is MNHEY, CDR2 SMNVEV, per germline (reference sequence). CDR3 length equals 14 residues. Deletions cut 7 bases from V and 1 base from J, with 13 bases between. In DNA, the CDR3 is TGTGCCAGCATAGGGAGACACCAGAACACTGAAGCTTTCTTT. Protein: CASIGRHQNTEAFF.

The chain uses TRBV28 and TRBJ2-5; 12 bases map to TRBD1. This CDR3 region has 17 residues. J lost 10 bases, V lost 5 bases, and 17 bases had no gene match. Germline CDR1 and CDR2: MDHEN and SYDVKM. Here the CDR3 reads CASSASTGTGGGWNQYF. The CDR3, as DNA: TGTGCCAGCAGTGCCTCAACCGGGACAGGGGGCGGGTGGAACCAGTACTTC.

The chain employs TRBV18 and TRBJ1-5, with D hard to call. The CDR3 length is 13 residues. V gave up 5 bases and J gave up 1 base, with 6 bases separating them. Germline assignment: CDR1 KGHSH and CDR2 LQKENI. The CDR3 region is CASSEQSNQPQHF. The CDR3 DNA sequence: TGTGCCAGCTCAGAACAGAGCAATCAGCCCCAGCATTTT.

The J gene is TRBJ2-3, the V gene TRBV5-1; D might be TRBD1 (6 bases). The germline gives CDR1 SGHRS, CDR2 YFSETQ. Trimming cost V 1 base and J 2 bases, with 8 bases left between them. The CDR3 has 14 residues. CDR3 region: CASSLRTDTDTQYF. The CDR3, as DNA: TGCGCCAGCAGCTTGAGGACAGACACAGATACGCAGTATTTT.

The chain links TRBV15 to TRBJ2-7; D is possibly TRBD2 (6 bases). V was clipped by 0 bases and J by 1 base, with 19 bases between them. Germline V gene data show CDR1 as LNHNV and CDR2 as YYDKDF (reference sequence). There are 18 residues in the CDR3. In nucleotides, the CDR3 is TGTGCCACCAGCAGAGACGCCACCCGGTGGGGGAGGTCCTACGAGCAGTACTTC. Translating gives CATSRDATRWGRSYEQYF.

The table lists this clone with a count of one. The chain recombines TRBV19 with TRBJ1-6, with D unclear. V lost 6 bases and J 0 bases, leaving 9 bases between the germline ends. CDR1 LNHDA and CDR2 SQIVND come from the germline V gene (reference sequence). The CDR3 runs 15 residues. CDR3 amino acids: CASREERSYNSPLHF. The CDR3 DNA is TGTGCCAGTAGAGAGGAGCGCTCCTATAATTCACCCCTCCACTTT.

The chain has TRBV18 and TRBJ1-1, with TRBD1 identical over 12 bases. CDR1 is KGHSH, CDR2 LQKENI, per germline. The CDR3 covers 17 residues. The V gene end was trimmed by 3 bases and the J gene end by 7 bases; junction bases not matched to a gene: 12. CDR3 protein: CASSPTGQGAGGGEAFF. For the CDR3, the DNA is TGTGCCAGCTCACCCACGGGACAGGGGGCCGGTGGTGGTGAAGCTTTCTTT.

A note on this clone: Other DNA sequences in this sample translate to the same CDR3. The chain recombines TRBV5-1 with TRBJ2-7, with D unresolved. Germline CDR1 SGHRS, CDR2 YFSETQ. V lost 4 bases, J lost 3 bases, and 8 bases lay in between. The CDR3 is made up of 12 amino acids. CDR3 sequence reads: CASSLDGYEQYF. The CDR3 bases are TGCGCCAGCAGCCTGGACGGCTACGAGCAGTACTTC.

V and J are TRBV2 and TRBJ2-1, with D uncertain. Trimming shortened V by 5 bases and J by 7 bases, and 12 bases separated the two germline ends. Germline loops: CDR1 SNHLY, CDR2 FYNNEI. This CDR3 comprises 13 residues. Written as DNA, the CDR3 is TGTGCCAGCAGTACTGACCCCAGGAATGAGCAGTTCTTC. Its translation: CASSTDPRNEQFF.

There are a few counts of this clone. This rearrangement joins TRBV10-2 to TRBJ2-7; tentative D call: TRBD1 (6 bases). The CDR3 spans 14 residues. Germline values: CDR1 WSHSY, CDR2 SAAADI. V lost 3 bases to trimming and J lost 5 bases, with 14 bases between them. The CDR3 region has the DNA TGCGCCAGCAGTGAATCAGGGGCTATGAACGAGCAGTACTTC. Translating it yields CASSESGAMNEQYF.

The J gene is TRBJ2-1, the V gene TRBV5-5, with D perhaps TRBD1 (6 bases). Trimming cost V 0 bases and J 13 bases, with 14 bases left between them. CDR1 SGHKS and CDR2 YYEKEE come from the germline V gene (reference sequence). This CDR3 comprises 13 residues. The CDR3 DNA sequence: TGTGCCAGCAGCTTGGGACCGCAGGGGCAACAGTTCTTC. This translates into CASSLGPQGQQFF.

The sample holds one count of this clone. The J gene is TRBJ2-1, the V gene TRBV7-8, with TRBD2 matching 7 bases. With 5 bases clipped from V and 0 bases from J, the junction kept 7 bases outside the gene matches. Germline CDR1 SGHVS, CDR2 FQNEAQ. The CDR3 covers 16 residues. CDR3 bases: TGTGCCAGCAGCCTAAGCGGGACCAGCTCCTACAATGAGCAGTTCTTC. It codes for CASSLSGTSSYNEQFF.

The chain joins TRBV28 to TRBJ2-5; D unresolved. The V gene lost 6 bases and the J gene lost 1 base, with 3 bases spanning the gap. Germline-derived CDR1 and CDR2 are MDHEN and SYDVKM. The CDR3 runs 11 residues. The CDR3 here is CASSGQETQYF. The CDR3 DNA is TGTGCCAGCAGCGGCCAAGAGACCCAGTACTTC.

The V call is TRBV7-2, the J call TRBJ2-1; 12 bases map to TRBD2. The V gene end was trimmed by 5 bases and the J gene end by 1 base; junction bases not matched to a gene: 6. The germline V gene has CDR1 SGHTA and CDR2 FQGNSA. The CDR3 consists of 17 residues. CDR3 loop: CASSKTSGSKSYNEQFF. For the CDR3, the DNA is TGTGCCAGCAGCAAGACTAGCGGGAGTAAGTCCTACAATGAGCAGTTCTTC.

The chain is built from TRBV18 and TRBJ1-1, with D maybe TRBD1 (6 bases). The CDR3 is 15 residues long. CDR1 KGHSH and CDR2 LQKENI come from the germline V gene. Trimming left V 2 bases short and J 5 bases short, with 15 bases between. The CDR3 bases are TGTGCCAGCTCACCATTTACCGGGACATCTACTGAAGCTTTCTTT. This encodes CASSPFTGTSTEAFF.

The CDR3 loop is CASSPGESGANVLTF. The CDR3 DNA sequence: TGTGCCAGCAGTCCCGGGGAGTCTGGGGCCAACGTCCTGACTTTC. V gene TRBV28 combines with J gene TRBJ2-6, with D possibly matching TRBD2 (5 bases). The CDR3 contains 15 residues. The V gene's germline CDR1 is MDHEN and CDR2 SYDVKM. Trimming left V 5 bases short and J 1 base short, with 9 bases between.

The chain couples TRBV28 to TRBJ1-6; the D is unclear. The V and J ends lost 1 base and 9 bases respectively, with 19 bases between them. Germline V gene data show CDR1 as MDHEN and CDR2 as SYDVKM. The CDR3 consists of 17 residues. The CDR3 coding sequence is TGTGCCAGCAGTTTATCCCTGGCGGGAACAGACGGTTCACCCCTCCACTTT. This encodes CASSLSLAGTDGSPLHF.

V usage is TRBV18 and J usage is TRBJ2-2; possible D gene TRBD2, 5 bases. From germline, CDR1 is KGHSH and CDR2 LQKENI. Trimming removed 0 bases at V and 4 bases at J, with 9 bases between. The CDR3 loop spans 15 amino acids. Written as DNA, the CDR3 is TGTGCCAGCTCACCACCGGGAACTAGCACCGGGGAGCTGTTTTTT. Its translation is CASSPPGTSTGELFF. The whole variable domain, filled in from reference TRBV18 and TRBJ2-2, reads NAGVMQNPRHLVRRRGQEARLRCSPMKGHSHVYWYRQLPEEGLKFMVYLQKENIIDESGMPKERFSAEFPKEGPSILRIQQVVRGDSAAYFCASSPPGTSTGELFFGEGSRLTVL.

This chain uses TRBV5-1 with TRBJ2-7; D ambiguous. Germline CDR1 SGHRS, CDR2 YFSETQ. The V end was cut by 3 bases, the J end by 6 bases, with 16 bases between. The CDR3 length is 14 residues. The CDR3 region is CASSSSGGAGEQYF. Here the CDR3 DNA reads TGCGCCAGCAGCTCCTCCGGCGGAGCCGGCGAGCAGTACTTC. The full variable domain, with the rest looked up from reference TRBV5-1 and TRBJ2-7, is KAGVTQTPRYLIKTRGQQVTLSCSPISGHRSVSWYQQTPGQGLQFLFEYFSETQRNKGNFPGRFSGRQFSNSRSEMNVSTLELGDSALYLCASSSSGGAGEQYFGPGTRLTVT.